The present T cell receptor (beta chain) was sequenced within a study of CD8 T cells in ankylosing spondylitis. TCRdb re-analysed the 5' RACE reads in MiXCR, keeping a single row per CDR3 protein. The sample lists roughly 220,000 distinct CDR3 sequences, about 16% occurring once. General observations from the study: Certain motif variants had earlier appeared in reactive arthritis synovial fluid and blood. Reportedly, significant enrichment of disease-linked clones occurred in matched ankylosing spondylitis synovial fluid. Within ankylosing spondylitis blood, a TCR beta motif made up of several highly homologous variants appeared to be characteristic. Within peripheral blood, clones linked to disease were CD8+ and relatively rare.

CDR3 length: 17 amino acids. Germline V CDR1 and CDR2: MNHEY, SMNVEV (reference sequence). Trimming removed 6 bases from V and 8 bases from J; junction bases left unmatched: 13. In its sample, this clonotype was seen a few times. As yet, its antigen is unknown. The sample comprised blood, either unsorted or a sorted T cell fraction (not recorded which). The source is a male donor with ankylosing spondylitis. The chain has TRBV27 and TRBJ2-2, with 12 nucleotides matching TRBD1. The CDR3 DNA reads as TGTGCCAGCAGCTACGACGGGACAGGGGGCTTGTCGGGGGAGCTGTTTTTT. It codes for CASSYDGTGGLSGELFF.